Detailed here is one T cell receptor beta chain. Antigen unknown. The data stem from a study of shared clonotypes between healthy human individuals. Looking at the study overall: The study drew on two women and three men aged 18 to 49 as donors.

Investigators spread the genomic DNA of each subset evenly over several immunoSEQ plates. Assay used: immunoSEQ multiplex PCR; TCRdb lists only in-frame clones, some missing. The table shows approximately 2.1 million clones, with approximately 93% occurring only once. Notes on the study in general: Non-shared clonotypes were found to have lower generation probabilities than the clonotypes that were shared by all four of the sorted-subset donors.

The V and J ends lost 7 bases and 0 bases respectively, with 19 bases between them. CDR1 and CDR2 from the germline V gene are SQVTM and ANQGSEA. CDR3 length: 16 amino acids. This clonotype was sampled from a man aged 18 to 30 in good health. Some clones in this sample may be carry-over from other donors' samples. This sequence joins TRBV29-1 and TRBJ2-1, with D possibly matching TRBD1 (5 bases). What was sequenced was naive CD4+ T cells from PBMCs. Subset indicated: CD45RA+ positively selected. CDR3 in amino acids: CSEVPLRDSSYNEQFF. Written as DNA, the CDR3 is TGCAGCGAAGTCCCCTTGAGAGACAGCTCCTACAATGAGCAGTTCTTC.